This TCR beta chain is drawn from a study of T cell changes during pregnancy in multiple sclerosis. Losses at the gene ends were 1 base for V and 7 bases for J; bases not matched to a gene: 3. This CDR3 region has 14 residues. Per the germline V gene, CDR1 is SEHNR and CDR2 is FQNEAQ (reference sequence). Method: immunoSEQ multiplex PCR; TCRdb's copy keeps in-frame clones and lacks some. Of some 41,000 clones listed, about 88% were seen once; the top ten hold approximately 4.3%. This clonotype was obtained from a female donor with multiple sclerosis, enrolled in a pregnancy study. This sample comprised CD8+ T cells from peripheral blood mononuclear cells, obtained in the first trimester of pregnancy. The chain links TRBV7-9 to TRBJ1-2; 10 positions match TRBD1. This chain's CDR3 is CASSLGQGARGYTF. As DNA, the CDR3 is TGTGCCAGCAGCTTAGGACAGGGGGCGCGTGGCTACACCTTC.